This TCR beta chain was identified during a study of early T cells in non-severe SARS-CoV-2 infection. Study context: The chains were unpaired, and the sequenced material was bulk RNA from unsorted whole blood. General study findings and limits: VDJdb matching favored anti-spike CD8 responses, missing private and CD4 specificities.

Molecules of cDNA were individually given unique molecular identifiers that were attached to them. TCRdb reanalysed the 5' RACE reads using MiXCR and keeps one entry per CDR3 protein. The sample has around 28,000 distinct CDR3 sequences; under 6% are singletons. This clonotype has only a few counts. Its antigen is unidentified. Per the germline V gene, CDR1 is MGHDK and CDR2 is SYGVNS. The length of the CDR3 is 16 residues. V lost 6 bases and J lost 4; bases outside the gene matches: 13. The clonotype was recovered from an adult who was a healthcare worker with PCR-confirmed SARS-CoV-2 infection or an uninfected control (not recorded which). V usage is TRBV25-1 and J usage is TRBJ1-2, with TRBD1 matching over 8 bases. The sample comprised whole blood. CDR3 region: CASSPKIGTGTYGYTF. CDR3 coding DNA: TGTGCCAGCAGCCCAAAAATTGGGACAGGCACCTATGGCTACACCTTC.